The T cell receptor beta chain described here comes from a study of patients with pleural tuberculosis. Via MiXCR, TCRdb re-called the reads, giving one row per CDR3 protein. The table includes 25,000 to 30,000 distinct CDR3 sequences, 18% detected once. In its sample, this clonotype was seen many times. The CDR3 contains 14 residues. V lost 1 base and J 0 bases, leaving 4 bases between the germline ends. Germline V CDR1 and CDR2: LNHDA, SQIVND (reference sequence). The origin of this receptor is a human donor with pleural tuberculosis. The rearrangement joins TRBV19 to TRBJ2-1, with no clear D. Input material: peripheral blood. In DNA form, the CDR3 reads TGTGCCAGTAGTATAGGGGGCTCCTACAATGAGCAGTTCTTC. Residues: CASSIGGSYNEQFF.